This T cell receptor beta chain was captured by sequencing in a study of T-cell reconstitution after alpha-beta-depleted transplantation in children. Trimming pared 0 bases from V and 0 bases from J, leaving 14 bases between. Germline V gene lookup returns CDR1 DFQATT and CDR2 SNEGSKA (reference sequence). There are 16 residues in the CDR3. This clonotype has a count of ten or more. Unique molecular identifiers were incorporated during preparation of the TCRbeta library. Using its own MiXCR run on the PCR reads, TCRdb lists one record per CDR3 protein. The data show some 640,000 distinct CDR3 sequences, around 16% seen once.

The receptor comes from a human donor who donated a stem cell graft to a child with acute myeloid leukemia. This chain links TRBV20-1 with TRBJ2-5; D is uncertain. Material: PBMCs from the stem cell graft donor, obtained from the stem cell graft. CDR3 residues: CSARDNTEPYQETQYF. DNA of the CDR3: TGCAGTGCTAGAGATAATACGGAGCCTTACCAAGAGACCCAGTACTTC.